The 24 T cell receptor beta chains below all came from one sample that was sequenced in a study of CD8 T cells in Susac syndrome. When the RNA was reverse transcribed, random hexamers were used with an input of about 0.5 to 1 ug. TCRdb independently ran MiXCR on the immunoSEQ multiplex PCR reads; one entry per CDR3 protein. The sample lists approximately 170,000 distinct CDR3 sequences, around 93% occurring once. The sample comprised CD4+ T cells from PBMCs. Source of these receptors: a human donor in good health.

The V call is TRBV12-3 or TRBV12-4, the J call TRBJ1-6, with TRBD1 matching 7 bases. The V segment lost 8 bases and the J segment 10 bases; nucleotides outside the gene matches: 11. This CDR3 comprises 14 residues. This CDR3 is CASGLRQGGSPLHF. DNA of the CDR3: TGTGCCAGCGGACTTAGACAGGGCGGATCACCCCTCCACTTT.

The chain recombines TRBV27 with TRBJ2-3, with 11 bases identical to TRBD2. Unmatched junction bases numbered 6, after V lost 3 bases and J lost 4 bases. Germline V gene sequence: CDR1 MNHEY, CDR2 SMNVEV (reference sequence). The length of the CDR3 is 16 residues. For the CDR3, the DNA is TGTGCCAGCAGTTTTAGCGGGGGGGGCCGGGCAGATACGCAGTATTTT. It yields the protein CASSFSGGGRADTQYF.

The CDR3 sequence: CASSEGFGGGTQYF. The CDR3 region has the DNA TGTGCCAGCAGTGAAGGTTTTGGCGGAGGGACCCAGTACTTC. This chain uses TRBV2 with TRBJ2-5; weak D call: TRBD2 (5 bases). The V gene lost 1 base and the J gene lost 7 bases, with 13 bases spanning the gap. The CDR3 totals 14 residues. The V gene's germline CDR1 is SNHLY and CDR2 FYNNEI.

The CDR3 nucleotides are TGTGCCAGCAGCTTAGGTGTCCCGGAGACCCAGTACTTC. Translation gives CASSLGVPETQYF. The chain has TRBV7-2 and TRBJ2-5; D is unclear. CDR3 length: 13 amino acids. Germline V gene lookup returns CDR1 SGHTA and CDR2 FQGNSA. V dropped 1 base and J dropped 5 bases, with 8 bases sitting between them.

The chain has TRBV4-1 and TRBJ2-7; no reliable D call. The CDR3 spans 14 residues. Germline CDR1 MGHRA, CDR2 YSYEKL. V lost 4 bases and J 2 bases, leaving 12 bases between the germline ends. The DNA of the CDR3 is TGCGCCAGCAGCCTCAGGACGCATACCTACGAGCAGTACTTC. Protein sequence: CASSLRTHTYEQYF.

The chain recombines TRBV2 with TRBJ2-5, with 11 bases identical to TRBD2. CDR1 SNHLY and CDR2 FYNNEI come from the germline V gene. The CDR3 is 14 residues long. The trim removed 6 bases at V and 4 bases at J, leaving 4 bases unmatched. This chain's CDR3 is CASRATSGVETQYF. The CDR3 DNA is TGTGCCAGCAGGGCGACTAGCGGGGTAGAGACCCAGTACTTC. Based on the CDR3 plus reference TRBV2 and TRBJ2-5, the full variable domain is EPEVTQTPSHQVTQMGQEVILRCVPISNHLYFYWYRQILGQKVEFLVSFYNNEISEKSEIFDDQFSVERPDGSNFTLKIRSTKLEDSAMYFCASRATSGVETQYFGPGTRLLVL.

This sequence joins TRBV29-1 and TRBJ1-1; D is undetermined. Germline V gene sequence: CDR1 SQVTM, CDR2 ANQGSEA. The ends were cut back, 3 bases at V and 1 base at J, with 9 bases in the middle. There are 13 residues in the CDR3. CDR3 DNA sequence: TGCAGCGTTGAGTCTATGACGAACACTGAAGCTTTCTTT. It codes for CSVESMTNTEAFF.

The chain employs TRBV9 and TRBJ2-3; D is unclear. The CDR3 contains 15 residues. CDR1 SGDLS and CDR2 YYNGEE come from the germline V gene. Trimming shortened V by 0 bases and J by 0 bases, and 8 bases separated the two germline ends. The CDR3 here is CASSVGVSSTDTQYF. The CDR3 nucleotides are TGTGCCAGCAGCGTAGGTGTCAGTAGCACAGATACGCAGTATTTT.

This clonotype came up once. The chain recombines TRBV5-1 with TRBJ2-6; D possibly corresponds to TRBD2 (7 bases). Germline V gene sequence: CDR1 SGHRS, CDR2 YFSETQ. V was clipped by 4 bases and J by 2 bases, with 19 bases between them. The CDR3 spans 18 residues. CDR3 protein: CASSPDGGRSPGANVLTF. CDR3 bases: TGCGCCAGCAGCCCGGACGGGGGGCGTTCTCCTGGGGCCAACGTCCTGACTTTC.

This sequence joins TRBV5-4 and TRBJ1-6; D unclear. The CDR3 runs to 16 residues. V was trimmed by 0 bases and J by 6 bases, leaving 13 bases between them. Germline V CDR1 and CDR2: SGHNT, YYREEE (reference sequence). CDR3 bases: TGTGCCAGCAGCTTGGTAGCGGGGAATGGTAATTCACCCCTCCACTTT. Its translation is CASSLVAGNGNSPLHF. Combining the CDR3 with reference TRBV5-4 and TRBJ1-6 gives the whole variable domain ETGVTQSPTHLIKTRGQQVTLRCSSQSGHNTVSWYQQALGQGPQFIFQYYREEENGRGNFPPRFSGLQFPNYSSELNVNALELDDSALYLCASSLVAGNGNSPLHFGNGTRLTVT.

J is TRBJ1-2 and V is TRBV2; D remains unclear. Germline CDR1 reads SNHLY; CDR2 reads FYNNEI. The CDR3 loop spans 14 amino acids. Trimming took 6 bases from V and 4 from J, leaving 15 bases between them. This CDR3 reads CASRDPVAGYGYTF. CDR3 DNA: TGTGCCAGCAGGGATCCTGTCGCGGGCTATGGCTACACCTTC.

The gene calls are TRBV5-4 and TRBJ2-1, with 16 positions matching TRBD2. Per the germline V gene, CDR1 is SGHNT and CDR2 is YYREEE (reference sequence). This CDR3 comprises 17 residues. Trimming cost V 5 bases and J 7 bases; bases outside gene matches: 9. The CDR3 sequence: CASRTGTSGGARNEQFF. The CDR3 DNA sequence: TGTGCCAGCAGGACCGGGACTAGCGGGGGGGCCCGGAATGAGCAGTTCTTC.

This clonotype was seen once. The chain links TRBV3-1 to TRBJ2-1, with D possibly TRBD2 on 7 matching bases. Between the trimmed V and J ends, which lost 1 base and 10 bases, there was a span of 17 bases. This CDR3 has 15 residues. Germline assignment: CDR1 LGHDT and CDR2 YNNKEL (reference sequence). The CDR3, as DNA: TGTGCCAGCAGCCAAGTATACGCGGGGGCTCCGGAGCAGTTCTTC. This translates into CASSQVYAGAPEQFF.

The chain has TRBV7-8 and TRBJ2-5; 9 bases agree with TRBD2. The germline gives CDR1 SGHVS, CDR2 FQNEAQ. CDR3 length: 15 amino acids. V lost 5 bases, J lost 7 bases, and 11 bases stayed unmatched. The CDR3 sequence: CASSASGASVWTQYF. DNA for the CDR3: TGTGCCAGCAGCGCTAGCGGGGCCTCGGTATGGACCCAGTACTTC.

V and J are TRBV28 and TRBJ1-6, with a weak D call TRBD1 (6 bases). Germline V gives CDR1 MDHEN, CDR2 SYDVKM. V was clipped by 6 bases and J by 3 bases, with 15 bases between them. The length of the CDR3 is 16 residues. The CDR3 sequence is CASREFGGGYNSPLHF. The DNA of the CDR3 is TGTGCCAGCAGGGAATTCGGGGGCGGCTATAATTCACCCCTCCACTTT.

This clonotype has a handful of counts. The chain carries TRBV7-6 and TRBJ2-7; 8 bases agree with TRBD1. There are 14 residues in the CDR3. In germline, CDR1 is SGHVS, CDR2 FNYEAQ. Unmatched junction bases numbered 9, after V lost 5 bases and J lost 6 bases. CDR3 amino acids: CASSPRTGSSEQYF. CDR3 DNA: TGTGCCAGCAGCCCTAGGACAGGGTCTAGCGAGCAGTACTTC.

The chain employs TRBV24-1 and TRBJ2-3, with a possible D match to TRBD1 (6 bases). Germline CDR1 KGHDR, CDR2 SFDVKD. Trimming took 4 bases from V and 3 from J, leaving 19 bases between them. CDR3 length: 17 amino acids. This CDR3 is CATSEGSGGHLTDTQYF. CDR3 nucleotide sequence: TGTGCCACCAGTGAGGGAAGTGGGGGACACTTGACAGATACGCAGTATTTT.

This sequence joins TRBV2 and TRBJ2-7; D not resolved. V was cut by 4 bases and J by 4 bases, with 8 bases left in between. CDR3 size: 12 residues. From germline, CDR1 is SNHLY and CDR2 FYNNEI. CDR3 loop: CASSVTDYEQYF. In DNA, the CDR3 is TGTGCCAGCAGTGTTACTGATTACGAGCAGTACTTC. The entire variable domain, with the rest obtained from reference TRBV2 and TRBJ2-7, is as follows: EPEVTQTPSHQVTQMGQEVILRCVPISNHLYFYWYRQILGQKVEFLVSFYNNEISEKSEIFDDQFSVERPDGSNFTLKIRSTKLEDSAMYFCASSVTDYEQYFGPGTRLTVT.

This rearrangement joins TRBV20-1 to TRBJ2-7; a possible D gene is TRBD1 (6 bases). The ends were cut back, 6 bases at V and 4 bases at J, with 16 bases in the middle. CDR1 and CDR2 (germline): DFQATT, SNEGSKA (reference sequence). This CDR3 has 13 amino acids. CDR3 residues: CSATSTGMYEQYF. For the CDR3, the DNA is TGCAGTGCCACTTCGACAGGAATGTACGAGCAGTACTTC.

CDR3 sequence (DNA): TGCAGCGTCGCGGGGGGTCTCACAGATACGCAGTATTTT. It is translated as CSVAGGLTDTQYF. The chain joins TRBV29-1 to TRBJ2-3; 8 nucleotides match TRBD2. The trim removed 6 bases at V and 2 bases at J, leaving 4 bases unmatched. Per germline, CDR1 SQVTM and CDR2 ANQGSEA. The CDR3 loop spans 13 amino acids.

This clonotype was seen only once. The V and J genes are TRBV4-1 and TRBJ1-4; D remains ambiguous. The ends were cut back, 4 bases at V and 8 bases at J, with 11 bases in the middle. This CDR3 comprises 13 residues. Germline V gene data show CDR1 as MGHRA and CDR2 as YSYEKL. DNA of the CDR3: TGCGCCAGCAGCCCAGCTGTCCCGGAAAAACTGTTTTTT. This sequence encodes CASSPAVPEKLFF.

V is TRBV24-1 and J is TRBJ2-5; 14 bases line up with TRBD2. Germline V gene data show CDR1 as KGHDR and CDR2 as SFDVKD. The V gene end was trimmed by 4 bases and the J gene end by 5 bases; junction bases not matched to a gene: 5. This CDR3 is 16 amino acids long. Here the CDR3 reads CATSDPRLAGGETQYF. Here the CDR3 DNA reads TGTGCCACCAGTGACCCCAGACTAGCGGGGGGGGAGACCCAGTACTTC.

This rearrangement joins TRBV5-4 to TRBJ1-6; 8 bases match TRBD1. The CDR3 has 15 amino acids. The V and J ends lost 4 bases and 7 bases, in that order; junction bases with no gene match: 7. CDR1 is SGHNT, CDR2 YYREEE, per germline (reference sequence). As DNA, the CDR3 is TGTGCCAGCAGCGCTGGACAGGGCTCGAATTCACCCCTCCACTTT. This gives the protein CASSAGQGSNSPLHF.

The chain has TRBV5-1 and TRBJ1-2, with D unresolved. With 0 bases removed from V and 8 bases from J, the gap between germline ends came to 11 bases. The CDR3 is 13 amino acids. The germline CDR1 and CDR2 sequences are SGHRS and YFSETQ. The CDR3 protein is CASSLDPFGGYTF. DNA for the CDR3: TGCGCCAGCAGCTTGGACCCCTTTGGGGGCTACACCTTC.